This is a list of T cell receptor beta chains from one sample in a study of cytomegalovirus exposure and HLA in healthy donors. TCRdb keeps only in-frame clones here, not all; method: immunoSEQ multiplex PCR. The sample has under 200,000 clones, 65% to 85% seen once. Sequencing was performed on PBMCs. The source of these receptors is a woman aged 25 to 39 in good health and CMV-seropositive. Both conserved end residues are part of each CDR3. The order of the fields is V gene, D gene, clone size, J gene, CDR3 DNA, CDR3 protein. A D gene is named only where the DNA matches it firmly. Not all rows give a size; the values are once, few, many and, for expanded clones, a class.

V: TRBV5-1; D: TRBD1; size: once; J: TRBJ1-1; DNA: TGCGCCAGCGCCAACGCAGGACAGGACTTGAACACTGAAGCTTTCTTT; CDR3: CASANAGQDLNTEAFF
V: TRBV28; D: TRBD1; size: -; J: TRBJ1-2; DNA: TGTGCCAGCAGTTTAGGGGGGAACAGGGGGAGGTATGGCTACACCTTC; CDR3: CASSLGGNRGRYGYTF
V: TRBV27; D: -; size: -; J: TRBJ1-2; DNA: TGTGCCAGCAGTTGGGCCAGAACTAACTATGGCTACACCTTC; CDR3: CASSWARTNYGYTF
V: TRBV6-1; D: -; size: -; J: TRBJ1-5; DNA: TGTGCCATCATAGGGGGGGCTTATAGCAATCAGCCCCAGCATTTT; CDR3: CAIIGGAYSNQPQHF
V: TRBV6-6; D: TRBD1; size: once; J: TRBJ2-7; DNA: TGTGCCTCCGTACGGGACAGGGTTTATCAGTACTTC; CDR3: CASVRDRVYQYF
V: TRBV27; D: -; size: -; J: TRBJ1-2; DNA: TGTGCCAGCAACGGTGGCTACACCTTC; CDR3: CASNGGYTF
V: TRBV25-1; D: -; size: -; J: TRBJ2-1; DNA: TGTGCCAGCAGTGAATATGGCAGAAATGAGCAGTTCTTC; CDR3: CASSEYGRNEQFF
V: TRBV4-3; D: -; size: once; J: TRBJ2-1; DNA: TGCGCCAGCAGCCCCCAGGGTGGTCCAAACCCTTCCCTCTACAATGAGCAGTTCTTC; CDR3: CASSPQGGPNPSLYNEQFF
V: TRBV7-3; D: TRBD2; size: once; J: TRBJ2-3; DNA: TGTACCAGCAGCTCCTGGACGGGGGGGCAGTATTTT; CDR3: CTSSSWTGGQYF
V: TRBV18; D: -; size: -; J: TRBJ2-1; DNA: TGTGCCAGCTCACCGGCGGGTCCGCAATACTACAATGAGCAGTTCTTC; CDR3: CASSPAGPQYYNEQFF
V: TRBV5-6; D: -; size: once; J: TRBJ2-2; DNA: TGTGCCAGCAGCTCTGGGGGCCCCGGGGAGCTGTTTTTT; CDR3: CASSSGGPGELFF
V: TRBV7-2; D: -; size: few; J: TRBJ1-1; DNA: TGTGCCAGCAGCTCAACACGGCGGACTGAAGCTTTCTTT; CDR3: CASSSTRRTEAFF
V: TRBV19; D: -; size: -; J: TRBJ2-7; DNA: TGTGCCAGTAGTATAAGGCGGGGCCGAGACGAGCAGTACTTC; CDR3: CASSIRRGRDEQYF
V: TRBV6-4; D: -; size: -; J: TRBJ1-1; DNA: TGTGCCAGCAGTGATCGGGAGGGTGAAGCTTTCTTT; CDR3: CASSDREGEAFF
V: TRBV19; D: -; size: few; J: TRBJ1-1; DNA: TGTGCCAGTAGCCCGACAGTAATGAACACTGAAGCTTTCTTT; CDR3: CASSPTVMNTEAFF
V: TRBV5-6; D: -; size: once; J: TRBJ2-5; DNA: TGTGCCAGCAGCTGGGGGGGCAGGGGGCTTCGAGAGACCCAGTACTTC; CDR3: CASSWGGRGLRETQYF
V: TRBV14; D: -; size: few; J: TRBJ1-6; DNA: TGTGCCAGCAGCCAGATCAGGGGCCGGATTGATTCACCCCTCCACTTT; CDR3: CASSQIRGRIDSPLHF
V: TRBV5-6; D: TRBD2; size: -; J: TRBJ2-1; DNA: TGTGCCAGCAGCTTGTGGACTAGGATTCTACGTGAGCAGTTCTTC; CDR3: CASSLWTRILREQFF
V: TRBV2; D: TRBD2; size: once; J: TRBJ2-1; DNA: TGTGCCAGCAGTGCGGGACTAGCGGGGAATGAGCAGTTCTTC; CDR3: CASSAGLAGNEQFF
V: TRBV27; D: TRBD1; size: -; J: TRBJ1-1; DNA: TGTGCCAGCAGTTTATCTCCGGGACAGGGGGCGCACACTGAAGCTTTCTTT; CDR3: CASSLSPGQGAHTEAFF
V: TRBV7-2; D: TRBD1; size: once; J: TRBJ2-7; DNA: TGTGCCAGCAGCCCCGGAAGGGGGCCTTCCTACGAGCAGTACTTC; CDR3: CASSPGRGPSYEQYF
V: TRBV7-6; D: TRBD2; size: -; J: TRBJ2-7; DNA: TGTGCCAGCGCCCTCTCTAGCGGAGTCTACGAGCAGTACTTC; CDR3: CASALSSGVYEQYF
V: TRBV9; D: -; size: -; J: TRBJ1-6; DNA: TGTGCCAGCAGCGTGACAGTTATTAATTCACCCCTCCACTTT; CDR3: CASSVTVINSPLHF
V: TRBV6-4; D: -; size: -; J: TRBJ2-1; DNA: TGTGCCAGCAGTGACGTTGGCTCCCATGAGCAGTTCTTC; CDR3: CASSDVGSHEQFF
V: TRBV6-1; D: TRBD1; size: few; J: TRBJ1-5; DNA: TGTGCCAGCAGTGAAGTGGGGACAGGGGGGTATCAGCCCCAGCATTTT; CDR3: CASSEVGTGGYQPQHF
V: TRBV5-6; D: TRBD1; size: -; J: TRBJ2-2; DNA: TGTGCCAGCAGATGGACAGGGAACACCGGGGAGCTGTTTTTT; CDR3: CASRWTGNTGELFF
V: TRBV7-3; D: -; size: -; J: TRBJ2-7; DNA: TGTGCCAGCAGCTTAACGTTGTTCTTGGCACGGAGCTCCTACGAGCAGTACTTC; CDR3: CASSLTLFLARSSYEQYF
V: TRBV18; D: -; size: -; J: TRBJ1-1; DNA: TGTGCCAGCTCACCATTGCCTAAGAACACTGAAGCTTTCTTT; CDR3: CASSPLPKNTEAFF
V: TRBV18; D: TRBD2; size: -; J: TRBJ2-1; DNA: TGTGCCAGCTCACCACGGACTAGCGGAAACAATGAGCAGTTCTTC; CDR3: CASSPRTSGNNEQFF